This T cell receptor (beta chain) came from a study of patients and donors after allogeneic stem cell transplantation. TCRdb re-called the RT-PCR reads through MiXCR, storing one row per CDR3 protein. This sample has 900,000 to 1,000,000 distinct CDR3 sequences, with 15% to 20% found just once. The specimen sequenced was blood, either unsorted or a sorted T cell fraction (not recorded which). This clonotype was sampled from a human donor who was either an allogeneic HSCT recipient or a stem cell or donor lymphocyte infusion donor (not recorded which). It is not recorded whose cells these are; they may come from a transplant donor.

This CDR3 reads CASSPQTLRVGNTEAFF. As DNA, the CDR3 is TGTGCCAGCAGTCCACAGACACTCAGGGTGGGGAACACTGAAGCTTTCTTT. The chain links TRBV6-2 or TRBV6-3 to TRBJ1-1, with D possibly matching TRBD1 (5 bases). The CDR3 length is 17 residues. Per germline, CDR1 MNHEY and CDR2 SVGEGT. The V end was cut by 5 bases, the J end by 1 base, with 20 bases between.